This T cell receptor (beta chain) was recorded in a study of blood T cell repertoires in COVID-19. Study at large: COVID-19 samples from acute and convalescent phases originated in the United States, Italy and Spain. Nucleic acid was either cDNA or gDNA, and it came from T cells, B-cell-depleted T cells, or PBMCs.

Sequencing was performed with immunoSEQ multiplex PCR; in TCRdb, only in-frame clones are kept and a portion is missing. This sample has 300,000 to 350,000 clones; 90% occur once, and the top ten carry 6.5% to 8%. Enrolled during active infection, Seattle patients were then followed longitudinally. The CDR3 loop spans 12 amino acids. V lost 2 bases, J lost 3 bases, and 5 bases lay in between. Per the germline V gene, CDR1 is MNHEY and CDR2 is SVGEGT. Points on this clone: The sample has other DNA sequences that encode this CDR3 too.

Sequenced material: peripheral blood. The TCR was taken from a woman between 25 and 40 years old with COVID-19, enrolled during active disease. This rearrangement joins TRBV6-2 or TRBV6-3 to TRBJ2-7, with D unresolved. The CDR3 region is CASSYGLYEQYF. As DNA, the CDR3 is TGTGCCAGCAGTTACGGGCTCTACGAGCAGTACTTC.